Sequencing of this T cell receptor (beta chain) was carried out in a study of cytomegalovirus exposure and HLA in healthy donors. Findings and limits, study-wide: Reportedly, HLA-A and HLA-B alleles of most subjects were accurately predicted from TCR beta. By a later analysis, the bulk of CMV-associated TCR beta chains appeared HLA-restricted. Rarity marked most TCR sequences, yet some public TCRs occurred in many donors. In vitro testing confirmed a few CMV-associated chains as specific for CMV antigens.

The ends lost 10 bases at V and 6 bases at J; junction bases unmatched: 6. This CDR3 has 12 residues. Germline CDR1 and CDR2: ENHRY and SYGVKD. The study ran its PCR with 60 Vbeta and 13 Jbeta primers. Clones were read by immunoSEQ multiplex PCR, and TCRdb kept only the in-frame ones, dropping some. Here the sample table reports under 200,000 clones. A note on this clone: What it binds is not known.

The receptor was derived from a man between 25 and 39 years old in good health and CMV-seronegative. Sequenced sample: PBMCs. V usage is TRBV10-3 and J usage is TRBJ1-2; 9 bases are shared with TRBD1. The CDR3 sequence is CATMDRGHGYTF. As DNA, the CDR3 is TGTGCCACCATGGACAGGGGTCATGGCTACACCTTC.